The present T cell receptor (beta chain) was sequenced within a study of response to subunit inactivated influenza vaccine. One entry per CDR3 protein results from TCRdb running MiXCR on the RT-PCR reads. This repertoire shows 500,000 to 600,000 distinct CDR3 sequences, 13% found once; its top ten account for 10% to 15%. This clonotype appeared a few times. This clonotype was sampled from a man aged 50-59 years who received an inactivated influenza vaccine. The material sequenced was PBMCs from blood, taken roughly 6 weeks after vaccination.

This CDR3 reads CASSRRDTNNEQFF. For the CDR3, the DNA is TGTGCCAGCTCTCGCCGGGACACGAACAATGAGCAGTTCTTC. The chain uses TRBV18 and TRBJ2-1, with D perhaps TRBD1 (6 bases). Trimming pared 6 bases from V and 5 bases from J, leaving 14 bases between. The CDR3 is made up of 14 amino acids. CDR1 is KGHSH, CDR2 LQKENI, per germline.